The 19 T cell receptor beta chains below come from one sample, sequenced in a study of spatial heterogeneity in lung cancer. Points from the study as a whole: Tumors with more nonsynonymous mutations had more expanded intratumoral alpha and beta TCRs.

Antigens of these TCRs are unknown. This sample's time point: sample taken at primary tumor resection. From the 5' RACE reads, TCRdb called clonotypes with MiXCR, one entry per CDR3 protein. The sample includes more than 15,000 distinct CDR3 sequences, 6% to 7% of them seen just once. The sample was lung tumor tissue, taken at surgery. These receptors originate from a male donor with early-stage non-small cell lung cancer.

The chain uses TRBV5-5 and TRBJ1-4; D may be TRBD1 (5 bases). The germline V gene has CDR1 SGHKS and CDR2 YYEKEE (reference sequence). CDR3 size: 15 residues. Trimming pared 5 bases from V and 0 bases from J, leaving 11 bases between. The chain's CDR3 is CASRPDSATNEKLFF. CDR3 bases: TGTGCCAGCAGACCCGACAGCGCAACTAATGAAAAACTGTTTTTT. Full variable domain (outside the CDR3, taken from reference TRBV5-5 and TRBJ1-4): DAGVTQSPTHLIKTRGQQVTLRCSPISGHKSVSWYQQVLGQGPQFIFQYYEKEERGRGNFPDRFSARQFPNYSSELNVNALLLGDSALYLCASRPDSATNEKLFFGSGTQLSVL.

This clonotype was recorded many times. In DNA, the CDR3 is TGTGCCAGCAGCTCGGGACTAGCCGAGAATGAGCAGTTCTTC. Its protein product is CASSSGLAENEQFF. The V gene is TRBV7-8, the J gene TRBJ2-1; TRBD2 matches 9 bases. Trimming removed 4 bases from V and 7 bases from J; junction bases left unmatched: 5. The CDR3 runs 14 residues. CDR1 is SGHVS and CDR2 is FQNEAQ in the germline V gene.

This clonotype was seen repeatedly, ten times or more. The chain has TRBV7-3 and TRBJ1-1; possible D gene TRBD1, 6 bases. Germline-derived CDR1 and CDR2 are SGHTA and FQGTGA. This CDR3 is 13 amino acids long. The ends were cut back, 4 bases at V and 6 bases at J, with 12 bases in the middle. CDR3 DNA sequence: TGTGCCAGCAGCTCCCAATACAGGGCTGAAGCTTTCTTT. This codes for CASSSQYRAEAFF.

This clonotype is classed as medium-sized. The rearrangement links TRBV27 to TRBJ2-5; D unresolved. In germline, CDR1 is MNHEY, CDR2 SMNVEV (reference sequence). The CDR3 runs to 13 residues. Trimming stripped 5 bases from V and 4 bases from J, with 11 bases between. As DNA, the CDR3 is TGTGCCAGCAGTGTTGACCCTCGAGAGACCCAGTACTTC. This codes for CASSVDPRETQYF.

The chain joins TRBV12-3 or TRBV12-4 to TRBJ2-4; D may be TRBD1 or TRBD2 (5 bases each). V dropped 6 bases and J dropped 2 bases, with 14 bases sitting between them. The CDR3 is 15 residues long. CDR3 coding DNA: TGTGCCAGCAGGTTCGAGGGGAGTTCCAAAAACATTCAGTACTTC. This gives the protein CASRFEGSSKNIQYF.

The table lists this clonotype with many counts. The V and J genes are TRBV7-8 and TRBJ1-6; D ambiguous. The CDR3 runs 17 residues. Germline CDR1 is SGHVS and CDR2 is FQNEAQ. V shed 5 bases and J shed 0 bases, with 14 bases lying between them. The CDR3: CASSLMDVSSYNSPLHF. CDR3 sequence (DNA): TGTGCCAGCAGCCTGATGGACGTCAGCTCCTATAATTCACCCCTCCACTTT.

V is TRBV28 and J is TRBJ2-7; the match to TRBD1 covers 12 bases. Trimming cost V 5 bases and J 3 bases; bases outside gene matches: 5. The CDR3 runs to 15 residues. Germline CDR1 and CDR2: MDHEN and SYDVKM. CDR3 coding DNA: TGTGCCAGCAGTCCGGGACAGGGGGCTCTCTACGAGCAGTACTTC. This encodes CASSPGQGALYEQYF.

The rearrangement uses TRBV20-1 and TRBJ2-1, with TRBD2 matching 12 bases. The V gene's germline CDR1 is DFQATT and CDR2 SNEGSKA (reference sequence). CDR3 size: 16 residues. Unmatched junction bases numbered 5, after V lost 2 bases and J lost 3 bases. The CDR3 bases are TGCAGTGCTAGAACTGTGACTAGCGGGGGCTACAATGAGCAGTTCTTC. Translation gives CSARTVTSGGYNEQFF.

This clonotype was seen ten or more times. CDR3 in amino acids: CASSLTEGLTGELFF. Written as DNA, the CDR3 is TGTGCCAGCTCGCTCACCGAGGGACTTACCGGGGAGCTGTTTTTT. This rearrangement joins TRBV18 to TRBJ2-2, with D perhaps TRBD2 (6 bases). Trimming shortened V by 6 bases and J by 5 bases, and 16 bases separated the two germline ends. CDR1 and CDR2 (germline): KGHSH, LQKENI. The CDR3 has 15 residues. The variable domain in full, with the rest retrieved from reference TRBV18 and TRBJ2-2, is NAGVMQNPRHLVRRRGQEARLRCSPMKGHSHVYWYRQLPEEGLKFMVYLQKENIIDESGMPKERFSAEFPKEGPSILRIQQVVRGDSAAYFCASSLTEGLTGELFFGEGSRLTVL.

This clonotype was seen repeatedly, ten times or more. The chain couples TRBV28 to TRBJ2-1; D perhaps matches TRBD2 (6 bases). V lost 9 bases and J lost 4, with 16 bases in between. Germline loops: CDR1 MDHEN, CDR2 SYDVKM. The CDR3 length is 14 residues. The CDR3 bases are TGTGCCAGTACAATGGTACGGGAGTACAATGAGCAGTTCTTC. It encodes CASTMVREYNEQFF.

This clonotype was observed many times. The V and J genes are TRBV27 and TRBJ1-5, with D uncertain. V lost 7 bases and J 5 bases, leaving 18 bases between the germline ends. From germline, CDR1 is MNHEY and CDR2 SMNVEV (reference sequence). This CDR3 region has 15 residues. In nucleotides, the CDR3 is TGTGCCAGCACCACTCGCCGGACTGGAGATCAGCCCCAGCATTTT. Translated: CASTTRRTGDQPQHF.

The table lists this clonotype with many counts. The gene calls are TRBV28 and TRBJ2-5; tentatively, D is TRBD1 (8 bases). Germline CDR1 is MDHEN and CDR2 is SYDVKM. V shed 6 bases and J shed 1 base, with 15 bases lying between them. There are 15 residues in the CDR3. The CDR3 loop reads CASRGGDRLQETQYF. The CDR3 region has the DNA TGTGCCAGCAGGGGAGGGGACAGGCTCCAAGAGACCCAGTACTTC.

V gene TRBV6-1 combines with J gene TRBJ2-7; perhaps TRBD2 as D (5 bases). The CDR3 runs 15 residues. Germline V gene lookup returns CDR1 MNHNS and CDR2 SASEGT. The V end was cut by 4 bases, the J end by 2 bases, with 15 bases between. In DNA, the CDR3 is TGTGCCAGCAGTGTTATTTTGGACTCTCCCTACGAGCAGTACTTC. Protein: CASSVILDSPYEQYF.

Many counts were recorded for this clonotype. This chain uses TRBV5-6 with TRBJ2-1; 9 bases align to TRBD2. V gave up 0 bases and J gave up 7 bases; unmatched junction bases: 8. CDR3 length: 16 residues. Per the germline V gene, CDR1 is SGHDT and CDR2 is YYEEEE. The CDR3: CASSLDRGLAVNEQFF. CDR3 DNA sequence: TGTGCCAGCAGCTTGGATAGGGGACTAGCCGTAAATGAGCAGTTCTTC.

This clonotype is judged medium-sized. Here the CDR3 DNA reads TGTGCCAGCAGCTCGATTCAGGGGCCCTACGAGCAGTACTTC. It translates to CASSSIQGPYEQYF. The rearrangement uses TRBV7-8 and TRBJ2-7, with D perhaps matching TRBD1 (6 bases). There are 14 residues in the CDR3. The germline V gene encodes CDR1 SGHVS and CDR2 FQNEAQ. Trimming took off 4 bases at V and 2 bases at J, with 12 bases between the two ends.

This clonotype has a count of ten or more. The rearrangement links TRBV18 to TRBJ2-1; D is perhaps TRBD2 (5 bases). The V end lost 4 bases, the J end lost 5 bases, and 6 bases lay between the germline ends. This CDR3 contains 12 residues. The germline CDR1 and CDR2 sequences are KGHSH and LQKENI. CDR3 sequence (DNA): TGTGCCAGCTCACAACTAGACAATGAGCAGTTCTTC. Its translation is CASSQLDNEQFF. Full variable domain (remainder filled in from reference TRBV18 and TRBJ2-1): NAGVMQNPRHLVRRRGQEARLRCSPMKGHSHVYWYRQLPEEGLKFMVYLQKENIIDESGMPKERFSAEFPKEGPSILRIQQVVRGDSAAYFCASSQLDNEQFFGPGTRLTVL.

This clonotype was seen a few times. V gene TRBV2 combines with J gene TRBJ2-3; no firm D call. V lost 6 bases, J lost 0 bases, and 13 bases lay in between. Germline values: CDR1 SNHLY, CDR2 FYNNEI. The CDR3 is 15 residues long. The CDR3 spells CASSEDRLSTDTQYF. DNA of the CDR3: TGTGCCAGCAGCGAGGACCGGCTTAGCACAGATACGCAGTATTTT.

Many counts were recorded for this clonotype. The CDR3 region has the DNA TGCAGTGCTCCATCCCCAGGATATAATGAAAAACTGTTTTTT. It codes for CSAPSPGYNEKLFF. The chain is built from TRBV20-1 and TRBJ1-4; the D is unclear. Germline V gives CDR1 DFQATT, CDR2 SNEGSKA (reference sequence). V was clipped by 5 bases and J by 4 bases, with 14 bases between them. This CDR3 is built from 14 residues.

The sample holds many counts of this clonotype. This chain connects TRBV7-3 to TRBJ2-3; no clear D gene. CDR1 is SGHTA, CDR2 FQGTGA, per germline. Trimming shortened V by 5 bases and J by 1 base, and 4 bases separated the two germline ends. This CDR3 comprises 12 residues. This chain's CDR3 is CASSDRTDTQYF. The CDR3 DNA reads TGTGCCAGCAGCGATCGCACAGATACGCAGTATTTT.